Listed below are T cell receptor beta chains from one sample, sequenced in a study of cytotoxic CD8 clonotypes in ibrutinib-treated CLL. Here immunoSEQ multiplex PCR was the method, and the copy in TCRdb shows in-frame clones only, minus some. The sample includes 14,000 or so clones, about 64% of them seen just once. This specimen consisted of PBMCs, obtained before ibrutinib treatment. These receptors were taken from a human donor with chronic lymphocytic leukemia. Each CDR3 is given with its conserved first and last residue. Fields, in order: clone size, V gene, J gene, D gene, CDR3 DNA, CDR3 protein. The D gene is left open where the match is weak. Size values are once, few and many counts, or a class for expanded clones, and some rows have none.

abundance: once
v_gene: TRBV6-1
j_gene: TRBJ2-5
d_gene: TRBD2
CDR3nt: TGTGCCAGCAAAGGACTAGCGGGGCCTCAAGAGACCCAGTACTTC
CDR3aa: CASKGLAGPQETQYF

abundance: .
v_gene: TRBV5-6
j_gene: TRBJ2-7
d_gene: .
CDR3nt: TGTGCCAGCAGCTACTCCTACGAGCAGTACTTC
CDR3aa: CASSYSYEQYF

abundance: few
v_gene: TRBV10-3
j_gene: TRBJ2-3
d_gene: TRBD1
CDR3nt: TGTGCCATCAGGGGACAGGGGACAGATACGCAGTATTTT
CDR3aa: CAIRGQGTDTQYF

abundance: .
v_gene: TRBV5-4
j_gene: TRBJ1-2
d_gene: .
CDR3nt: TGTGCCAGCAGCTCCGGATCGGGGCTGTTTCAAGCTGGCTACACCTTC
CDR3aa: CASSSGSGLFQAGYTF

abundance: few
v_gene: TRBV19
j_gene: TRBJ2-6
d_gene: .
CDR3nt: TGTGCCAGTAGTTCGACAGGGAGGTTTTCTGGGGCCAACGTCCTGACTTTC
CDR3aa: CASSSTGRFSGANVLTF

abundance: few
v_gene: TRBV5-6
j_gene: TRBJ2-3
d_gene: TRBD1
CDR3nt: TGTGCCAGCAGATCGGACAGGGCAAATACGCAGTATTTT
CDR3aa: CASRSDRANTQYF

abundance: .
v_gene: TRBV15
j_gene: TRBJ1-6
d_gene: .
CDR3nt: TGTGCCACCAGCACAGAGGGGCCGGGTAATTCACCCCTCCACTTT
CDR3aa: CATSTEGPGNSPLHF

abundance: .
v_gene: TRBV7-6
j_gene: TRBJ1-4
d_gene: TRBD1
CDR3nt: TGTGCCAGCAGCGGGCCCGGGACAGGGTCTACCCATAATGAAAAACTGTTTTTT
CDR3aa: CASSGPGTGSTHNEKLFF

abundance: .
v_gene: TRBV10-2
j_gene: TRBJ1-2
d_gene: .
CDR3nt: TGCGCCAGCAGCCAAGACCCGGGACCCCTATGGAGCTACACCTTC
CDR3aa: CASSQDPGPLWSYTF

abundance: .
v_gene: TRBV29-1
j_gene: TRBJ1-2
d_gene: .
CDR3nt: TGCAGCGTTGGGGAGGGATCCTATGGCTACACCTTC
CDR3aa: CSVGEGSYGYTF

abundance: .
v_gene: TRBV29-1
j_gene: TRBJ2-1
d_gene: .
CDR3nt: TGCAGCGTTGAGTTGTTCGGGAGCTCCTACAATGAGCAGTTCTTC
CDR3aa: CSVELFGSSYNEQFF

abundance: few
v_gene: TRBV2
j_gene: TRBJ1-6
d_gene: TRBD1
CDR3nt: TGTGCCAGCAAGGACAGGGTCAGCTCCTATAATTCACCCCTCCACTTT
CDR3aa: CASKDRVSSYNSPLHF

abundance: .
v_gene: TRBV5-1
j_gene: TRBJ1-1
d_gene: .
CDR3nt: TGCGCCAGCAGCTTGGCCGGGCAGTCTTACCTGAACACTGAAGCTTTCTTT
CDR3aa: CASSLAGQSYLNTEAFF

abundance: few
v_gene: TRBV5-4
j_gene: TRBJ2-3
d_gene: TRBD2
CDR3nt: TGTGCCAGCAGCTGGGGACTAGCGGGGGAGACAGATACGCAGTATTTT
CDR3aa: CASSWGLAGETDTQYF

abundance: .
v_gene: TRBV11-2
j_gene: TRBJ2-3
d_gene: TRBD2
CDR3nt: TGTGCCAGCAGCTTTAGCGGGGGGGCCGATTATACGCAGTATTTT
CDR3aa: CASSFSGGADYTQYF

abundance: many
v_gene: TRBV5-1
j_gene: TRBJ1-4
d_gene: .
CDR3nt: TGCGCCAGCAGCTTGGTAGCTACATCAAATGAAAAACTGTTTTTT
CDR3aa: CASSLVATSNEKLFF

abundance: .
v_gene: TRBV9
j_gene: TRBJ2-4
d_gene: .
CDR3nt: TGTGCCAGCAGCCCCCCGGGGCCGGGAAACATTCAGTACTTC
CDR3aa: CASSPPGPGNIQYF

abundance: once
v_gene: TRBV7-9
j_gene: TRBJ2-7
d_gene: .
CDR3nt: TGTGCCAGCCTCGGGATCACGGGTTACGAGCAGTACTTC
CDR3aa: CASLGITGYEQYF

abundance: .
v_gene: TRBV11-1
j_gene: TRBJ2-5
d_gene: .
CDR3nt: TGTGCCAGCAGCCAGAAGGGGGGACCCCAAGAGACCCAGTACTTC
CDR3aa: CASSQKGGPQETQYF

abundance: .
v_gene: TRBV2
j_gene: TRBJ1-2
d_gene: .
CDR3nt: TGTGCCAGCAGTTCGGGCCGGCCCTATGGCTACACCTTC
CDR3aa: CASSSGRPYGYTF

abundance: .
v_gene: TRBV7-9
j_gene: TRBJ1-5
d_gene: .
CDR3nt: TGTGCCAGCAGCTTAGCGGATAGCAATCAGCCCCAGCATTTT
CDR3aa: CASSLADSNQPQHF

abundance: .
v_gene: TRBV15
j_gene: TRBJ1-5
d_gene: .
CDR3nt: TGTGCCACCAGCAGAGATATGGGTGGTAATCAGCCCCAGCATTTT
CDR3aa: CATSRDMGGNQPQHF

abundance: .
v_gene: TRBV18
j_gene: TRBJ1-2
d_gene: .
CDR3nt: TGTGCCAGCTCACCCCCCGACCTGGTAGGTGGCTACACCTTC
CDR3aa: CASSPPDLVGGYTF

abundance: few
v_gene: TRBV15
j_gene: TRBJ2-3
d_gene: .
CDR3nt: TGTGCCACCAGCAAGAGAGCCATAGCGATAAGCACAGATACGCAGTATTTT
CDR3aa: CATSKRAIAISTDTQYF

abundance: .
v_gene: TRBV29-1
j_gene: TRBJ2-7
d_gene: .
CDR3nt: TGCAGCGTTGTGTTAAATCCTCTCCCATTGAGCGAGCAGTACTTC
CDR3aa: CSVVLNPLPLSEQYF

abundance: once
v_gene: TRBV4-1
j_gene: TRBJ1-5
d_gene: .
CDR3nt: TGCGCCAGCAGCCAAGGGCCCGCTTTTAGCAATCAGCCCCAGCATTTT
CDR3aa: CASSQGPAFSNQPQHF

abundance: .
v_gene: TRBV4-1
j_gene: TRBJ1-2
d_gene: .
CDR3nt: TGCGCCAGCAGCCCGGGAGGCGGAAGTTCTGGCGGCTACACCTTC
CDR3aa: CASSPGGGSSGGYTF

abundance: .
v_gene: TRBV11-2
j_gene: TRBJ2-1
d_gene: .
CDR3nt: TGTGCCAGCAGCCAGGGTAGCTTCAATGAGCAGTTCTTC
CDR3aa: CASSQGSFNEQFF

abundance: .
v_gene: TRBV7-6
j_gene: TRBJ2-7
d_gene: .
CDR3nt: TGTGCCAGCAGCTTAGAGGGGGGACTTGGAAACGAGCAGTACTTC
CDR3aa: CASSLEGGLGNEQYF

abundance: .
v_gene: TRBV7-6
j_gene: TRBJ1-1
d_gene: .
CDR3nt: TGTGCCAGCAGCAGGACCCGAAGCGATAACACTGAAGCTTTCTTT
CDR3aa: CASSRTRSDNTEAFF

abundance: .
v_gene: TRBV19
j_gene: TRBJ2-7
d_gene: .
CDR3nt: TGTGCCAGTAGTATACTACAGGGTAGCCACGAGCAGTACTTC
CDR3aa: CASSILQGSHEQYF

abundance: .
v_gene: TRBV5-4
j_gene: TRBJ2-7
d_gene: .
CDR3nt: TGTGCCAGCAGCTTGAGGGGGGGCTACGAGCAGTACTTC
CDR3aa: CASSLRGGYEQYF

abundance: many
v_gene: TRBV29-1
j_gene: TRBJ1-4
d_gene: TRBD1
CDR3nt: TGCAGCGTGGGACAGGGTAATGAAAAACTGTTTTTT
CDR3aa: CSVGQGNEKLFF

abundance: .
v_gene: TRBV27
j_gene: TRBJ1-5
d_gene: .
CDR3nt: TGTGCCAGCAGTTTAGCCGGTCTCAGCAATCAGCCCCAGCATTTT
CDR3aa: CASSLAGLSNQPQHF

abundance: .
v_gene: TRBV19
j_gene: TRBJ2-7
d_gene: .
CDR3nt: TGTGCCAGTAGTGCATTCGGCGGCACCTCCTACGAGCAGTACTTC
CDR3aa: CASSAFGGTSYEQYF

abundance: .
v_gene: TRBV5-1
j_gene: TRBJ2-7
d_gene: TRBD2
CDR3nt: TGCGCCAGCAGCTCTGTAGCGGGGCGCGAGCAGTACTTC
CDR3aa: CASSSVAGREQYF

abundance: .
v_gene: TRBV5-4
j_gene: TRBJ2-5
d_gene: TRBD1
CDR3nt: TGTGCCAGCAGCAATGAAGTAGATTCAGGGGGGACCCAGTACTTC
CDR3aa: CASSNEVDSGGTQYF

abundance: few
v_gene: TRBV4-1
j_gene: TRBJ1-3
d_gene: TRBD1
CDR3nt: TGCGCCAGCAGCCAAACAGACAGGGGGGACTTTGGAAACACCATATATTTT
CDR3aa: CASSQTDRGDFGNTIYF

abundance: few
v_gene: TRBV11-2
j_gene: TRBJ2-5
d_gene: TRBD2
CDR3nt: TGTGCCAGCAGCTTAGACGCGGGACTAGATGGTCGAGAGACCCAGTACTTC
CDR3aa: CASSLDAGLDGRETQYF

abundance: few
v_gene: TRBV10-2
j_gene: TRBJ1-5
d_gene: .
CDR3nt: TGCGCCAGCAGTTTGCAGGGGATAAGCAATCAGCCCCAGCATTTT
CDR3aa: CASSLQGISNQPQHF

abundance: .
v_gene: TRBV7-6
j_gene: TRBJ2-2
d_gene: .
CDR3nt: TGTGCCAGCAGCTTCGGGAAGGTTATTACCGGGGAGCTGTTTTTT
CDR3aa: CASSFGKVITGELFF

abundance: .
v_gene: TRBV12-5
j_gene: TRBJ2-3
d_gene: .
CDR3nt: TGTGCTAGTGGTTCGGGATCGGCTGGCACAGATACGCAGTATTTT
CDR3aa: CASGSGSAGTDTQYF

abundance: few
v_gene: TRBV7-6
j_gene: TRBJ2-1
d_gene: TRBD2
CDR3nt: TGTGCCAGCAGCGCGGGGACTAGCGGGGGTAATGAGCAGTTCTTC
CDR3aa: CASSAGTSGGNEQFF

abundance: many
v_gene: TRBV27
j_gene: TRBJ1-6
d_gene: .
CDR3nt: TGTGCCAGCAGCTTGTTTGGGTCACCCCTCCACTTT
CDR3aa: CASSLFGSPLHF

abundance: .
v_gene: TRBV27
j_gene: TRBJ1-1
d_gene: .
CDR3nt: TGTGCCAGCAGTTTTGGGCTTGGGAACACTGAAGCTTTCTTT
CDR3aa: CASSFGLGNTEAFF